The clone carrying this T cell receptor beta chain was found many times. Per the germline V gene, CDR1 is MDHEN and CDR2 is SYDVKM. This CDR3 is built from 15 residues. V lost 2 bases to trimming and J lost 0 bases, with 8 bases between them. With iRepertoire HTBI primers and Arm-PCR of CDR3 regions, TCR beta libraries were built. TCRdb reanalysed the multiplex PCR reads using MiXCR and keeps one entry per CDR3 protein. This sample has 500,000 or so distinct CDR3 sequences, with roughly 15% found just once. The time point: newly diagnosed GD, antithyroid drugs for less than 3 months. The TCR library was prepared using RNA isolated from PBMCs. The data originate from a study of regulatory T cells in long-lasting Graves disease. These data were also filed under a second study, of T cells in Graves' hyperthyroidism and ophthalmopathy.

Specimen: peripheral blood mononuclear cells (PBMCs), collected at new diagnosis, from a patient treated with antithyroid drugs. This clonotype originated in a man aged 35 to 55 with Graves disease. The J gene is TRBJ1-5, the V gene TRBV28, with D unclear. CDR3: CASSLLTRSNQPQHF. For the CDR3, the DNA is TGTGCCAGCAGTTTACTAACACGTAGCAATCAGCCCCAGCATTTT.